The 32 T cell receptor beta chains listed next were all sequenced from one sample in a study of T cell responses to AZD1222 COVID-19 vaccine. The assay was immunoSEQ multiplex PCR, and TCRdb's table has in-frame clones only and misses some. The sample lists about 190,000 clones; over 80% were seen once. The material was peripheral blood, obtained on day 0 of AZD1222 vaccination. These receptors all stem from an adult in good health.

V usage is TRBV3-1 (or the pseudogene TRBV3-2) and J usage is TRBJ1-2; D uncertain. This CDR3 is built from 14 residues. Trimming left V 1 base short and J 2 bases short, with 8 bases between. Germline V gene sequence: CDR1 LGHDT, CDR2 YNNKEL (reference sequence). CDR3 loop: CASSQGSLNYGYTF. The CDR3, as DNA: TGTGCCAGCAGCCAAGGCAGCTTGAACTATGGCTACACCTTC.

V is TRBV7-9 and J is TRBJ1-2; 9 bases line up with TRBD1. The CDR3 loop spans 17 amino acids. V dropped 2 bases and J dropped 4; count of bases not matched to a gene: 11. Per germline, CDR1 SEHNR and CDR2 FQNEAQ (reference sequence). This CDR3 is CASSLPEQGAKTYGYTF. CDR3 coding DNA: TGTGCCAGCAGCTTACCGGAACAGGGGGCCAAAACCTATGGCTACACCTTC.

This rearrangement joins TRBV6-5 to TRBJ1-4, with D perhaps TRBD1 (5 bases). The CDR3 runs 15 residues. Trimming left V 5 bases short and J 5 bases short, with 15 bases between. Germline lookup yields CDR1 MNHEY and CDR2 SVGAGI. The chain's CDR3 is CASSRLGTENEKLFF. CDR3 nucleotides: TGTGCCAGCAGTCGACTCGGGACCGAGAATGAAAAACTGTTTTTT.

V usage is TRBV5-1 and J usage is TRBJ1-2; 7 nucleotides line up with TRBD1. CDR3 length equals 14 residues. CDR1 SGHRS and CDR2 YFSETQ come from the germline V gene. Trimming at V came to 1 base and at J to 2 bases, leaving 2 bases not matched to a gene. This chain's CDR3 is CASSLQGENYGYTF. For the CDR3, the DNA is TGCGCCAGCAGCTTGCAGGGGGAGAACTATGGCTACACCTTC.

The gene calls are TRBV15 and TRBJ1-5, with unresolved D. The germline V and J ends were trimmed by 0 bases and 4 bases, with 1 base remaining between them. The CDR3 consists of 12 residues. Germline V gene lookup returns CDR1 LNHNV and CDR2 YYDKDF (reference sequence). As DNA, the CDR3 is TGTGCCACCAGCAGAGAAAATCAGCCCCAGCATTTT. This gives the protein CATSRENQPQHF.

The chain carries TRBV5-6 and TRBJ1-6, with D hard to call. V was pared by 0 bases and J by 7 bases, with 8 bases between. From germline, CDR1 is SGHDT and CDR2 YYEEEE. There are 14 residues in the CDR3. For the CDR3, the DNA is TGTGCCAGCAGCTTGGAACAGACGAATTCACCCCTCCACTTT. The encoded protein is CASSLEQTNSPLHF.

The chain employs TRBV5-1 and TRBJ2-6; D remains ambiguous. Germline lookup yields CDR1 SGHRS and CDR2 YFSETQ. Trimming stripped 6 bases from V and 2 bases from J, with 12 bases between. The CDR3 totals 15 residues. CDR3 coding DNA: TGCGCCAGCAAGGAAGGTTCTCCTGGGGCCAACGTCCTGACTTTC. Translating it yields CASKEGSPGANVLTF.

The chain uses TRBV18 and TRBJ1-2; D ambiguous. V lost 2 bases and J 4 bases, leaving 14 bases between the germline ends. Germline CDR1 and CDR2: KGHSH and LQKENI. This CDR3 has 15 residues. CDR3 in amino acids: CASSPSQDLVYGYTF. In nucleotides, the CDR3 is TGTGCCAGCTCACCAAGTCAAGATTTAGTCTATGGCTACACCTTC.

The chain is built from TRBV4-1 and TRBJ2-3, with 8 bases aligning to TRBD2. The V gene end was trimmed by 4 bases and the J gene end by 2 bases; junction bases not matched to a gene: 8. Germline V gene lookup returns CDR1 MGHRA and CDR2 YSYEKL. This CDR3 has 16 amino acids. The CDR3: CASSLRTSGNTDTQYF. The DNA of the CDR3 is TGCGCCAGCAGCCTCCGCACTAGCGGAAACACAGATACGCAGTATTTT.

The chain has TRBV6-5 and TRBJ1-2, with a weak D call TRBD1 (6 bases). From germline, CDR1 is MNHEY and CDR2 SVGAGI. Trimming took off 0 bases at V and 5 bases at J, with 10 bases between the two ends. The CDR3 has 14 residues. CDR3 sequence (DNA): TGTGCCAGCAGTTACTCGAGCAGGGGTTATGGCTACACCTTC. Its translation is CASSYSSRGYGYTF.

V and J are TRBV9 and TRBJ1-1; a weak D match, TRBD1 (5 bases). The CDR3 length is 14 residues. Trimming stripped 5 bases from V and 0 bases from J, with 11 bases between. Germline-derived CDR1 and CDR2 are SGDLS and YYNGEE. This CDR3 is CASSGGLMNTEAFF. CDR3 in DNA: TGTGCCAGCAGTGGGGGTCTTATGAACACTGAAGCTTTCTTT.

J is TRBJ1-6 and V is TRBV7-2; D gene ambiguous. Per germline, CDR1 SGHTA and CDR2 FQGNSA. The V and J ends lost 4 bases and 0 bases respectively, with 4 bases between them. The CDR3 spans 14 residues. The CDR3 DNA follows: TGTGCCAGCAGCTCGAGCTCCTATAATTCACCCCTCCACTTT. The encoded protein is CASSSSSYNSPLHF. The whole variable domain, remainder taken from reference TRBV7-2 and TRBJ1-6, is GAGVSQSPSNKVTEKGKDVELRCDPISGHTALYWYRQSLGQGLEFLIYFQGNSAPDKSGLPSDRFSAERTGGSVSTLTIQRTQQEDSAVYLCASSSSSYNSPLHFGNGTRLTVT.

Written as DNA, the CDR3 is TGTGCCAGCAGCCTAGGGACAGACAGTGAAGCTTTCTTT. Its protein product is CASSLGTDSEAFF. This rearrangement joins TRBV3-1 (or the pseudogene TRBV3-2) to TRBJ1-1; 7 bases agree with TRBD1. CDR1 is LGHDT, CDR2 YNNKEL, per germline (reference sequence). This CDR3 is built from 13 residues. The V segment lost 4 bases and the J segment 7 bases; nucleotides outside the gene matches: 6.

V gene TRBV29-1 combines with J gene TRBJ1-1; unclear D gene. V gave up 8 bases and J gave up 5 bases, with 18 bases separating them. This CDR3 contains 13 residues. The germline gives CDR1 SQVTM, CDR2 ANQGSEA. CDR3 nucleotide sequence: TGCAGCACCTCGGGGTCTTGGGATACTGAAGCTTTCTTT. It translates to CSTSGSWDTEAFF.

The chain carries TRBV28 and TRBJ2-7; D gene ambiguous. The CDR3 covers 14 residues. V lost 0 bases and J lost 3, with 9 bases in between. Germline lookup yields CDR1 MDHEN and CDR2 SYDVKM. The CDR3 loop reads CASSLWSGGYEQYF. CDR3 sequence (DNA): TGTGCCAGCAGTTTATGGTCCGGCGGCTACGAGCAGTACTTC.

Comments on this clone: Other DNA sequences of this sample code for an identical CDR3. The chain uses TRBV19 and TRBJ1-2; no clear D gene. CDR3 size: 12 residues. Germline V gives CDR1 LNHDA, CDR2 SQIVND (reference sequence). Deletions cut 8 bases from V and 4 bases from J, with 11 bases between. In DNA, the CDR3 is TGTGCCAGTCGCGGAGGGATCTATGGCTACACCTTC. Translation gives CASRGGIYGYTF.

The J gene is TRBJ2-1, the V gene TRBV5-4; 9 bases are a match to TRBD2. Trimming cost V 4 bases and J 4 bases; bases outside gene matches: 6. Germline V gene lookup returns CDR1 SGHNT and CDR2 YYREEE (reference sequence). The CDR3 spans 15 residues. CDR3: CASSAGTSTYNEQFF. CDR3 nucleotides: TGTGCCAGCAGCGCCGGGACTAGCACTTACAATGAGCAGTTCTTC. The full variable domain, completed using reference TRBV5-4 and TRBJ2-1, is ETGVTQSPTHLIKTRGQQVTLRCSSQSGHNTVSWYQQALGQGPQFIFQYYREEENGRGNFPPRFSGLQFPNYSSELNVNALELDDSALYLCASSAGTSTYNEQFFGPGTRLTVL.

V and J are TRBV30 and TRBJ1-6; 9 positions agree with TRBD1. With V trimmed by 5 bases and J by 11 bases, 4 bases remained unmatched. Germline V lookup: CDR1 GTSNPN, CDR2 SVGIG (reference sequence). The CDR3 runs 12 residues. CDR3 sequence: CAWGGTGTPLHF. CDR3 DNA: TGTGCCTGGGGGGGGACAGGGACACCCCTCCACTTT.

J is TRBJ1-2 and V is TRBV19; 7 positions agree with TRBD1. V dropped 6 bases and J dropped 4; count of bases not matched to a gene: 11. This CDR3 comprises 15 residues. Germline CDR1 reads LNHDA; CDR2 reads SQIVND (reference sequence). CDR3 loop: CASSPDRDQTYGYTF. The CDR3 DNA is TGTGCCAGTAGCCCAGACAGGGACCAAACCTATGGCTACACCTTC.

J is TRBJ1-1 and V is TRBV18, with 7 positions matching TRBD1. V shed 5 bases, J shed 1 base, and the junction held 7 bases outside the gene matches. The CDR3 is 15 amino acids. Looked up from germline, CDR1 is KGHSH and CDR2 is LQKENI. CDR3 sequence (DNA): TGTGCCAGCTCATTCTACAGGGGAGAGAACACTGAAGCTTTCTTT. As protein: CASSFYRGENTEAFF.

The genes are TRBV6-2 or TRBV6-3 and TRBJ2-7; tentatively, D is TRBD1 (6 bases). Trimming shortened V by 6 bases and J by 9 bases, and 15 bases separated the two germline ends. From germline, CDR1 is MNHEY and CDR2 SVGEGT. This CDR3 is built from 12 residues. DNA for the CDR3: TGTGCCAGCAGCCCAGGGGTGGGACGGCAGTACTTC. The encoded protein is CASSPGVGRQYF.

The chain is built from TRBV6-5 and TRBJ1-2; perhaps TRBD1 as D (6 bases). Germline CDR1 MNHEY, CDR2 SVGAGI. Trimming shortened V by 8 bases and J by 4 bases, and 17 bases separated the two germline ends. CDR3 length: 14 residues. CDR3 bases: TGTGCCAGCTGCAGGGGAAGACATAGCTATGGCTACACCTTC. Translated, it gives CASCRGRHSYGYTF.

The V and J genes are TRBV6-2 or TRBV6-3 and TRBJ2-7, with no clear D. The ends were cut back, 6 bases at V and 1 base at J, with 4 bases in the middle. There are 11 residues in the CDR3. Germline values: CDR1 MNHEY, CDR2 SVGEGT. DNA for the CDR3: TGTGCCAGCAGCCCGTCCTACGAGCAGTACTTC. Protein: CASSPSYEQYF.

The rearrangement joins TRBV28 to TRBJ1-6, with D perhaps TRBD1 (5 bases). There are 15 residues in the CDR3. Trimming removed 6 bases at V and 10 bases at J, with 19 bases between. Per the germline V gene, CDR1 is MDHEN and CDR2 is SYDVKM. CDR3 coding DNA: TGTGCCAGCAGGCTCTCATTAGGGGACGGGTCACCCCTCCACTTT. It yields the protein CASRLSLGDGSPLHF.

The chain recombines TRBV18 with TRBJ2-2; D gene unclear. The length of the CDR3 is 16 residues. V lost 0 bases and J lost 3, with 11 bases in between. Germline CDR1 and CDR2: KGHSH and LQKENI. The CDR3 DNA is TGTGCCAGCTCACCACCCGACCAGCCTTACACCGGGGAGCTGTTTTTT. This codes for CASSPPDQPYTGELFF. Full variable domain (remainder filled in from reference TRBV18 and TRBJ2-2): NAGVMQNPRHLVRRRGQEARLRCSPMKGHSHVYWYRQLPEEGLKFMVYLQKENIIDESGMPKERFSAEFPKEGPSILRIQQVVRGDSAAYFCASSPPDQPYTGELFFGEGSRLTVL.

This chain links TRBV28 with TRBJ2-7; a weak D match, TRBD2 (6 bases). V was clipped by 2 bases and J by 1 base, with 12 bases between them. Germline CDR1 MDHEN, CDR2 SYDVKM. There are 15 residues in the CDR3. The CDR3 is CASSLGGSRSYEQYF. In DNA, the CDR3 is TGTGCCAGCAGTTTAGGGGGGTCTAGGTCCTACGAGCAGTACTTC. Full variable domain (outside the CDR3, taken from reference TRBV28 and TRBJ2-7): DVKVTQSSRYLVKRTGEKVFLECVQDMDHENMFWYRQDPGLGLRLIYFSYDVKMKEKGDIPEGYSVSREKKERFSLILESASTNQTSMYLCASSLGGSRSYEQYFGPGTRLTVT.

This clone was found a few times. The chain couples TRBV4-1 to TRBJ1-3, with a possible D match to TRBD1 (6 bases). Germline-derived CDR1 and CDR2 are MGHRA and YSYEKL. The CDR3 totals 17 residues. Trimming removed 0 bases from V and 2 bases from J, with 14 bases in between. The CDR3 DNA follows: TGCGCCAGCAGCCAAGACCCCACAGGGTCGACTGGAAACACCATATATTTT. Protein sequence: CASSQDPTGSTGNTIYF.

The chain couples TRBV9 to TRBJ2-6; no clear D. Trimming stripped 3 bases from V and 0 bases from J, with 7 bases between. This CDR3 has 15 amino acids. Germline CDR1 reads SGDLS; CDR2 reads YYNGEE. The CDR3 spells CASSDTDSGANVLTF. The CDR3 DNA is TGTGCCAGCAGCGACACAGACTCTGGGGCCAACGTCCTGACTTTC.

This chain uses TRBV6-2 or TRBV6-3 with TRBJ2-1, with D uncertain. Trimming shortened V by 2 bases and J by 0 bases, and 8 bases separated the two germline ends. The CDR3 is 15 amino acids. Germline V lookup: CDR1 MNHEY, CDR2 SVGEGT. The CDR3 protein is CASSYRISSYNEQFF. CDR3 bases: TGTGCCAGCAGTTACAGGATAAGCTCCTACAATGAGCAGTTCTTC.

The rearrangement uses TRBV29-1 and TRBJ1-5; the D gene is possibly TRBD1 (5 bases). V was cut by 6 bases and J by 5 bases, with 14 bases left in between. The CDR3 contains 13 residues. Germline V lookup: CDR1 SQVTM, CDR2 ANQGSEA. This CDR3 reads CSVGEGRDQPQHF. The DNA for the CDR3 is TGCAGCGTGGGGGAAGGGAGGGATCAGCCCCAGCATTTT.

The genes are TRBV30 and TRBJ1-2; no clear D. V gave up 0 bases and J gave up 8 bases, with 10 bases separating them. CDR1 and CDR2 from the germline V gene are GTSNPN and SVGIG (reference sequence). The CDR3 runs 12 residues. The CDR3 DNA reads as TGTGCCTGGAGTGTAGACGGTCTAGGCTACACCTTC. As protein: CAWSVDGLGYTF.

The chain links TRBV5-4 to TRBJ1-5; D is ambiguous. Looked up from germline, CDR1 is SGHNT and CDR2 is YYREEE (reference sequence). The CDR3 runs 12 residues. V lost 2 bases to trimming and J lost 9 bases, with 9 bases between them. The DNA of the CDR3 is TGTGCCAGCAGCTTACCGTCTTGGCCCCAGCATTTT. Amino acid sequence: CASSLPSWPQHF.